These T cell receptor beta chains were read from a single sample in a study of blood T cell repertoires in COVID-19. Using immunoSEQ multiplex PCR, the repertoire was profiled, and TCRdb retains in-frame clones only, with some absent. The profile shows roughly 250,000 clones, 86% of them singletons. The sample was peripheral blood. These receptors were taken from a woman aged 30 to 39 with COVID-19, enrolled during active disease. The CDR3 runs from the conserved cysteine through the conserved F or W. D genes are given only for firm matches. Clone size is given for some rows only: seen once, a few or many times, or a class if the clone is expanded.

D gene: .
clone size: .
V gene: TRBV11-2
J gene: TRBJ1-2
CDR3 DNA: TGTGCCAGCAGCCCCACGGCAGGGCACTATGGCTACACCTTC
CDR3 protein: CASSPTAGHYGYTF

D gene: .
clone size: .
V gene: TRBV6-6
J gene: TRBJ2-2
CDR3 DNA: TGTGCCAGCAGTTACTCCGACATAAGGAACACCGGGGAGCTGTTTTTT
CDR3 protein: CASSYSDIRNTGELFF

D gene: .
clone size: .
V gene: TRBV6-4
J gene: TRBJ2-1
CDR3 DNA: TGTGCCAGCAGTGACTCACTAGGGGGCAATGAGCAGTTCTTC
CDR3 protein: CASSDSLGGNEQFF

D gene: TRBD1
clone size: .
V gene: TRBV4-1
J gene: TRBJ2-1
CDR3 DNA: TGCGCCAGCAGCCAAAACAGGGGATTACCGCAGTTCTTC
CDR3 protein: CASSQNRGLPQFF

D gene: .
clone size: .
V gene: TRBV7-8
J gene: TRBJ1-6
CDR3 DNA: TGTGCCAGCAGCTTCCAGGGGACAACCTATAATTCACCCCTCCACTTT
CDR3 protein: CASSFQGTTYNSPLHF

D gene: .
clone size: .
V gene: TRBV4-1
J gene: TRBJ1-3
CDR3 DNA: TGCGCCAGCAGCCAGCCCTGGCCTGGAAACACCATATATTTT
CDR3 protein: CASSQPWPGNTIYF

D gene: TRBD1
clone size: .
V gene: TRBV27
J gene: TRBJ2-2
CDR3 DNA: TGTGCCAGCCGGACAGGGAGCTGGACCGGGGAGCTGTTTTTT
CDR3 protein: CASRTGSWTGELFF

D gene: TRBD1
clone size: few
V gene: TRBV2
J gene: TRBJ1-5
CDR3 DNA: TGTGCCAGCAGTGATGAGGGGGCGCAGCCCCAGCATTTT
CDR3 protein: CASSDEGAQPQHF

D gene: TRBD2
clone size: .
V gene: TRBV5-1
J gene: TRBJ2-5
CDR3 DNA: TGCGCCAGCAGCTTCTTTACTAGCGGGGGAGTTGGGGAGACCCAGTACTTC
CDR3 protein: CASSFFTSGGVGETQYF

D gene: .
clone size: once
V gene: TRBV11-3
J gene: TRBJ2-2
CDR3 DNA: TGTGCCAGCAGCTTACAGGCAGGGCTGAGTAACACCGGGGAGCTGTTTTTT
CDR3 protein: CASSLQAGLSNTGELFF

D gene: TRBD1
clone size: .
V gene: TRBV4-1
J gene: TRBJ1-6
CDR3 DNA: TGCGCCAGCAGCCCAATGGGGGGACAGGGCGCTAATTCACCCCTCCACTTT
CDR3 protein: CASSPMGGQGANSPLHF

D gene: TRBD1
clone size: .
V gene: TRBV6-1
J gene: TRBJ1-2
CDR3 DNA: TGTGCCAGCAGTGAGGGACAGGGGAGCTATGGCTACACCTTC
CDR3 protein: CASSEGQGSYGYTF

D gene: TRBD2
clone size: .
V gene: TRBV7-9
J gene: TRBJ2-5
CDR3 DNA: TGTGCCAGCAGCCTTCCTAGCGGGTCCCCCCCGAGGACCCAGTACTTC
CDR3 protein: CASSLPSGSPPRTQYF

D gene: .
clone size: .
V gene: TRBV4-1
J gene: TRBJ2-3
CDR3 DNA: TGCGCCAGCAGCCAAGGGCCAGGCACAGATACGCAGTATTTT
CDR3 protein: CASSQGPGTDTQYF

D gene: TRBD1
clone size: .
V gene: TRBV27
J gene: TRBJ2-7
CDR3 DNA: TGTGCCAGCAGTTTTAGGCCCGGACAGGGGATCTCCTACGAGCAGTACTTC
CDR3 protein: CASSFRPGQGISYEQYF

D gene: .
clone size: .
V gene: TRBV6-5
J gene: TRBJ1-3
CDR3 DNA: TGTGCCAGCAGTTACTCAGGGGACTCTGGAAACACCATATATTTT
CDR3 protein: CASSYSGDSGNTIYF

D gene: .
clone size: .
V gene: TRBV28
J gene: TRBJ2-2
CDR3 DNA: TGTGCCAGCAGTTTATTTAGAGGGAACACCGGGGAGCTGTTTTTT
CDR3 protein: CASSLFRGNTGELFF

D gene: .
clone size: .
V gene: TRBV19
J gene: TRBJ1-4
CDR3 DNA: TGTGCCAGTAGTTTTACTAACAGGGCTGAAAAACTGTTTTTT
CDR3 protein: CASSFTNRAEKLFF

D gene: .
clone size: .
V gene: TRBV9
J gene: TRBJ2-3
CDR3 DNA: TGTGCCAGCAGCGTCGGGGACTTCCTCGGCACAGATACGCAGTATTTT
CDR3 protein: CASSVGDFLGTDTQYF

D gene: TRBD1
clone size: .
V gene: TRBV27
J gene: TRBJ1-2
CDR3 DNA: TGTGCCAGCAGTCACGGGACAGCTTATGGCTACACCTTC
CDR3 protein: CASSHGTAYGYTF

D gene: TRBD1
clone size: .
V gene: TRBV15
J gene: TRBJ1-5
CDR3 DNA: TGTGCCACCAGCAGAGAAGGGGGCAGGGCGAGGCAGCCCCAGCATTTT
CDR3 protein: CATSREGGRARQPQHF

D gene: TRBD1
clone size: .
V gene: TRBV19
J gene: TRBJ2-2
CDR3 DNA: TGTGCCAGTAGTATAGATGTTGCAGGGGGCGGGTACGGGGAGCTGTTTTTT
CDR3 protein: CASSIDVAGGGYGELFF

D gene: TRBD1
clone size: .
V gene: TRBV10-3
J gene: TRBJ1-2
CDR3 DNA: TGTGCCATCAGTGAGTGGACAGGAGGCGGCTACACCTTC
CDR3 protein: CAISEWTGGGYTF

D gene: .
clone size: .
V gene: TRBV5-4
J gene: TRBJ2-4
CDR3 DNA: TGTGCCAGCAGTACGGGAAACATTCAGTACTTC
CDR3 protein: CASSTGNIQYF

D gene: .
clone size: .
V gene: TRBV28
J gene: TRBJ1-6
CDR3 DNA: TGTGCCAGCAGTGGGGCATCCTACTTCTATAATTCACCCCTCCACTTT
CDR3 protein: CASSGASYFYNSPLHF

D gene: .
clone size: .
V gene: TRBV2
J gene: TRBJ1-1
CDR3 DNA: TGTGCCAGCATAAGGGAGCTGGACACTGAAGCTTTCTTT
CDR3 protein: CASIRELDTEAFF

D gene: .
clone size: .
V gene: TRBV15
J gene: TRBJ1-4
CDR3 DNA: TGTGCCACCAGCACCGGATCCCAAGGGGTTGAAAAACTGTTTTTT
CDR3 protein: CATSTGSQGVEKLFF

D gene: TRBD1
clone size: .
V gene: TRBV3-1/TRBV3-2
J gene: TRBJ2-1
CDR3 DNA: TGTGCCAGCAGCCATAGACAGGGAAATGAGCAGTTCTTC
CDR3 protein: CASSHRQGNEQFF

D gene: TRBD1
clone size: .
V gene: TRBV14
J gene: TRBJ2-7
CDR3 DNA: TGTGCCAGCAGCGGGACAGGGCCCTACGAGCAGTACTTC
CDR3 protein: CASSGTGPYEQYF

D gene: TRBD2
clone size: .
V gene: TRBV10-3
J gene: TRBJ2-2
CDR3 DNA: TGTGCCATCAGGACTAGCGGGGGCCCAAGCGCCGGGGAGCTGTTTTTT
CDR3 protein: CAIRTSGGPSAGELFF

D gene: TRBD1
clone size: .
V gene: TRBV6-1
J gene: TRBJ1-1
CDR3 DNA: TGTGCCAGCAGGGAAGGACAGGGGCGGCCTGAAGCTTTCTTT
CDR3 protein: CASREGQGRPEAFF

D gene: .
clone size: .
V gene: TRBV4-2
J gene: TRBJ2-4
CDR3 DNA: TGTGCCAGCAGCCAAGAACAGGGATTAGCCAAAAACATTCAGTACTTC
CDR3 protein: CASSQEQGLAKNIQYF

D gene: .
clone size: .
V gene: TRBV6-5
J gene: TRBJ1-2
CDR3 DNA: TGTGCCAGCAGTACTTACATGGGGGCGCACAATGGCTACACCTTC
CDR3 protein: CASSTYMGAHNGYTF